The 24 T cell receptor beta chains in this list originate from one sample, sequenced in a study of T cell responses to AZD1222 COVID-19 vaccine. Sequenced by immunoSEQ multiplex PCR; TCRdb stores in-frame clones only, minus some. The sample shows 70,000 or so clones, 83% of them seen only once. The sequencing used peripheral blood, collected 28 days after the second AZD1222 dose. Receptors were obtained from an adult who received the AZD1222 COVID-19 vaccine.

The V gene is TRBV10-3, the J gene TRBJ2-4; D tentatively reads TRBD1 or TRBD2 (6 bases each). The CDR3 runs to 16 residues. Germline CDR1 reads ENHRY; CDR2 reads SYGVKD. V lost 2 bases and J lost 2, with 13 bases in between. The CDR3 spells CAISERAGDSKNIQYF. The CDR3 DNA follows: TGTGCCATCAGTGAGAGAGCAGGGGACTCCAAAAACATTCAGTACTTC.

This clone was seen only a few times. The chain uses TRBV28 and TRBJ1-2; D is unclear. The CDR3 runs 12 residues. V lost 4 bases and J lost 8, with 11 bases in between. Germline V gene data show CDR1 as MDHEN and CDR2 as SYDVKM. As DNA, the CDR3 is TGTGCCAGCAGTTCCGCGGTTCCGGGCTACACCTTC. Amino acid sequence: CASSSAVPGYTF.

The genes are TRBV3-1 (or the pseudogene TRBV3-2) and TRBJ1-4, with D hard to call. Germline V lookup: CDR1 LGHDT, CDR2 YNNKEL (reference sequence). The CDR3 has 13 residues. The germline V and J ends were trimmed by 4 bases and 7 bases, with 10 bases remaining between them. CDR3 bases: TGTGCCAGCAGCCCCGGGTACGGTGAAAAACTGTTTTTT. As protein: CASSPGYGEKLFF.

The chain joins TRBV5-1 to TRBJ2-1, with a tentative D call TRBD2 (6 bases). From germline, CDR1 is SGHRS and CDR2 YFSETQ. There are 13 residues in the CDR3. V lost 5 bases, J lost 6 bases, and 12 bases lay in between. The CDR3 reads CASSDNGGNEQFF. CDR3 nucleotides: TGCGCCAGCAGTGATAACGGGGGCAATGAGCAGTTCTTC. The full variable domain, rest sourced from reference TRBV5-1 and TRBJ2-1, is KAGVTQTPRYLIKTRGQQVTLSCSPISGHRSVSWYQQTPGQGLQFLFEYFSETQRNKGNFPGRFSGRQFSNSRSEMNVSTLELGDSALYLCASSDNGGNEQFFGPGTRLTVL.

J is TRBJ1-5 and V is TRBV19; 9 positions agree with TRBD1. Germline V gene data show CDR1 as LNHDA and CDR2 as SQIVND (reference sequence). CDR3 length: 16 amino acids. Germline trimming cut 7 bases from V and 7 bases from J; bases unmatched to any gene: 14. For the CDR3, the DNA is TGTGCCAGTAACCCTACCGGGACAGGGTTAAGGCAGCCCCAGCATTTT. This encodes CASNPTGTGLRQPQHF. The variable domain in full, completed from reference TRBV19 and TRBJ1-5, reads DGGITQSPKYLFRKEGQNVTLSCEQNLNHDAMYWYRQDPGQGLRLIYYSQIVNDFQKGDIAEGYSVSREKKESFPLTVTSAQKNPTAFYLCASNPTGTGLRQPQHFGDGTRLSIL.

This rearrangement joins TRBV13 to TRBJ2-4, with D hard to call. V lost 2 bases, J lost 6 bases, and 8 bases lay in between. The CDR3 is made up of 13 amino acids. Germline V gene lookup returns CDR1 PRHDT and CDR2 FYEKMQ (reference sequence). The CDR3 bases are TGTGCCAGCAGCTTAAAGAGGAGAAACATTCAGTACTTC. It encodes CASSLKRRNIQYF.

The rearrangement links TRBV4-1 to TRBJ2-7; TRBD1 agrees at 9 bases. Germline V lookup: CDR1 MGHRA, CDR2 YSYEKL. J gave up 7 bases and V 4 bases, and 11 bases lay outside the gene matches. This CDR3 has 15 residues. The CDR3 protein is CASSPRDREVLEQYF. The DNA for the CDR3 is TGCGCCAGCAGCCCCCGGGACAGGGAGGTTCTTGAGCAGTACTTC.

The rearrangement links TRBV5-1 to TRBJ1-3, with D hard to call. The CDR3 contains 16 residues. The germline gives CDR1 SGHRS, CDR2 YFSETQ. Trimming cost V 0 bases and J 4 bases, with 14 bases left between them. CDR3 DNA sequence: TGCGCCAGCAGCTTGGGGTGGCAAGGTCCCGGAAACACCATATATTTT. Translating it yields CASSLGWQGPGNTIYF.

The chain is built from TRBV14 and TRBJ1-2; D gene uncertain. The germline V gene encodes CDR1 SGHDN and CDR2 FVKESK. Trimming pared 5 bases from V and 2 bases from J, leaving 6 bases between. CDR3 length: 12 residues. Here the CDR3 DNA reads TGTGCCAGCAGCACTCCCAACTATGGCTACACCTTC. It specifies CASSTPNYGYTF.

V gene TRBV30 combines with J gene TRBJ1-1; 9 nucleotides agree with TRBD1. Germline V CDR1 and CDR2: GTSNPN, SVGIG (reference sequence). This CDR3 spans 13 amino acids. V shed 5 bases and J 7 bases; nucleotides not matched to a gene: 8. This CDR3 reads CAWSTDRGLEAFF. For the CDR3, the DNA is TGTGCCTGGTCAACGGACAGGGGTCTTGAAGCTTTCTTT.

Only a few counts were recorded for this clone. This chain links TRBV24-1 with TRBJ1-5; tentative D call: TRBD1 (5 bases). CDR1 is KGHDR, CDR2 SFDVKD, per germline. CDR3 length: 16 amino acids. The ends were cut back, 5 bases at V and 2 bases at J, with 15 bases in the middle. In DNA, the CDR3 is TGTGCCACCAGTGGTAGGGCACGGGACGGCAATCAGCCCCAGCATTTT. Encoded protein: CATSGRARDGNQPQHF.

This chain links TRBV2 with TRBJ1-1, with TRBD1 as a possible D gene (6 bases). The length of the CDR3 is 12 residues. V lost 6 bases, J lost 11 bases, and 16 bases lay in between. Germline-derived CDR1 and CDR2 are SNHLY and FYNNEI. Here the CDR3 DNA reads TGTGCCAGCAGGACGACAGGCGTCGTCGCTTTCTTT. It specifies CASRTTGVVAFF. Filled out from reference TRBV2 and TRBJ1-1, the complete variable domain reads EPEVTQTPSHQVTQMGQEVILRCVPISNHLYFYWYRQILGQKVEFLVSFYNNEISEKSEIFDDQFSVERPDGSNFTLKIRSTKLEDSAMYFCASRTTGVVAFFGQGTRLTVV.

The chain carries TRBV7-6 and TRBJ1-1; D gene ambiguous. The germline V and J ends were trimmed by 7 bases and 1 base, with 10 bases remaining between them. The germline V gene has CDR1 SGHVS and CDR2 FNYEAQ. CDR3 length equals 13 residues. The CDR3 DNA sequence: TGTGCCAGCACCAACGACAAGAACACTGAAGCTTTCTTT. It is translated as CASTNDKNTEAFF.

A single count supports this clone. The chain employs TRBV30 and TRBJ1-4, with TRBD1 as a possible D gene (6 bases). The germline V and J ends were trimmed by 4 bases and 7 bases, with 13 bases remaining between them. CDR3 size: 13 residues. Per the germline V gene, CDR1 is GTSNPN and CDR2 is SVGIG (reference sequence). CDR3 sequence (DNA): TGTGCCTGGACAGGGGATTTGATTGAAAAACTGTTTTTT. Protein: CAWTGDLIEKLFF.

The CDR3 region is CASSSAFRGANYGYTF. DNA for the CDR3: TGTGCCAGCAGCTCAGCCTTTCGCGGAGCTAACTATGGCTACACCTTC. The genes are TRBV11-2 and TRBJ1-2; no clear D gene. V lost 4 bases and J lost 0, with 15 bases in between. The germline CDR1 and CDR2 sequences are SGHAT and FQNNGV. The CDR3 runs to 16 residues.

The V call is TRBV7-7, the J call TRBJ2-2; 7 positions agree with TRBD1. Looked up from germline, CDR1 is SSHAT and CDR2 is FNYEAQ (reference sequence). There are 16 residues in the CDR3. The V segment lost 5 bases and the J segment 2 bases; nucleotides outside the gene matches: 8. CDR3 DNA: TGTGCCAGCAGCACGGCCGGGACAGATAACACCGGGGAGCTGTTTTTT. This encodes CASSTAGTDNTGELFF.

The chain has TRBV18 and TRBJ2-1; 13 nucleotides match TRBD2. Losses at the gene ends were 3 bases for V and 0 bases for J; bases not matched to a gene: 11. This CDR3 is 20 amino acids long. Germline V gene lookup returns CDR1 KGHSH and CDR2 LQKENI. The CDR3 loop is CASSPSLTSGGRSSYNEQFF. CDR3 nucleotides: TGTGCCAGCTCACCTTCCCTGACTAGCGGGGGGCGAAGCTCCTACAATGAGCAGTTCTTC.

V is TRBV4-2 and J is TRBJ1-5; 7 bases align to TRBD1. The CDR3 spans 17 residues. Germline CDR1 and CDR2: LGHNA and YNFKEQ. The J segment lost 7 bases and the V segment lost 0 bases, leaving 12 bases of the junction unmatched. The CDR3 DNA reads TGTGCCAGCAGCCAAGAGGGATTTACAGGGGTGGAGCAGCCCCAGCATTTT. Amino acid sequence: CASSQEGFTGVEQPQHF.

The CDR3 is CASSLSSNSPLHF. As DNA, the CDR3 is TGCGCCAGCAGCTTGAGTAGTAATTCACCCCTCCACTTT. This chain joins TRBV5-1 and TRBJ1-6; D remains unclear. Per germline, CDR1 SGHRS and CDR2 YFSETQ. V lost 1 base and J 6 bases, leaving 5 bases between the germline ends. CDR3 length: 13 amino acids.

This clone showed up just once. The genes are TRBV7-9 and TRBJ2-7, with D unclear. The CDR3 loop spans 12 amino acids. Germline CDR1 SEHNR, CDR2 FQNEAQ (reference sequence). V was clipped by 1 base and J by 6 bases, with 7 bases between them. The chain's CDR3 is CASSLERREQYF. CDR3 coding DNA: TGTGCCAGCAGCTTAGAGAGACGCGAGCAGTACTTC.

V and J are TRBV4-3 and TRBJ2-1; TRBD1 matches at 7 bases. The CDR3 runs to 16 residues. V lost 4 bases to trimming and J lost 0 bases; unmatched junction nucleotides: 6. From germline, CDR1 is LGHNA and CDR2 YSLEER. This chain's CDR3 is CASSLDRVSSYNEQFF. CDR3 DNA sequence: TGCGCCAGCAGCCTCGACAGGGTGAGCTCCTACAATGAGCAGTTCTTC.

The chain combines TRBV6-5 with TRBJ1-1; D is unresolved. The CDR3 sequence is 13 residues long. Germline V gene sequence: CDR1 MNHEY, CDR2 SVGAGI. Trimming left V 0 bases short and J 5 bases short, with 7 bases between. The CDR3 loop reads CASSYSSQTEAFF. Written as DNA, the CDR3 is TGTGCCAGCAGTTACTCGAGTCAGACTGAAGCTTTCTTT.

The chain combines TRBV6-1 with TRBJ1-2; 8 bases line up with TRBD1. This CDR3 spans 16 amino acids. The junction had 11 bases not matched to a gene; V was cut back by 1 base and J by 7 bases. Germline V gene sequence: CDR1 MNHNS, CDR2 SASEGT. The DNA for the CDR3 is TGTGCCAGCAGTGAAGGCCGGGGGGACAGGTCGGGTGGCTACACCTTC. The encoded protein is CASSEGRGDRSGGYTF.

The genes are TRBV2 and TRBJ2-7; D is ambiguous. Germline assignment: CDR1 SNHLY and CDR2 FYNNEI. The V end lost 7 bases, the J end lost 3 bases, and 10 bases lay between the germline ends. The length of the CDR3 is 12 residues. In nucleotides, the CDR3 is TGTGCCAGCAACGCAGAATACTACGAGCAGTACTTC. Protein product: CASNAEYYEQYF.